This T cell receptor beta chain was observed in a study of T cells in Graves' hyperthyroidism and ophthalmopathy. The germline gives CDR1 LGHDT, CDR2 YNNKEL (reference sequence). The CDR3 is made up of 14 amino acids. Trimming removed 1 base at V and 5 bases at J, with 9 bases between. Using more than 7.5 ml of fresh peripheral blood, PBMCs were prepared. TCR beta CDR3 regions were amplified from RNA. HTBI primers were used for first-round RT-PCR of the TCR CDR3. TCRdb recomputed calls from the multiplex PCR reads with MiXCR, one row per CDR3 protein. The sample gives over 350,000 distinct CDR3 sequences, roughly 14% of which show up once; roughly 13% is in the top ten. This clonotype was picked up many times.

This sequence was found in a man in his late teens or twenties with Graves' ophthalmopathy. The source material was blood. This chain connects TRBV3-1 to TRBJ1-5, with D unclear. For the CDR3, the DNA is TGTGCCAGCAGCCAAGGGGAACGGTATCAGCCCCAGCATTTT. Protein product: CASSQGERYQPQHF.